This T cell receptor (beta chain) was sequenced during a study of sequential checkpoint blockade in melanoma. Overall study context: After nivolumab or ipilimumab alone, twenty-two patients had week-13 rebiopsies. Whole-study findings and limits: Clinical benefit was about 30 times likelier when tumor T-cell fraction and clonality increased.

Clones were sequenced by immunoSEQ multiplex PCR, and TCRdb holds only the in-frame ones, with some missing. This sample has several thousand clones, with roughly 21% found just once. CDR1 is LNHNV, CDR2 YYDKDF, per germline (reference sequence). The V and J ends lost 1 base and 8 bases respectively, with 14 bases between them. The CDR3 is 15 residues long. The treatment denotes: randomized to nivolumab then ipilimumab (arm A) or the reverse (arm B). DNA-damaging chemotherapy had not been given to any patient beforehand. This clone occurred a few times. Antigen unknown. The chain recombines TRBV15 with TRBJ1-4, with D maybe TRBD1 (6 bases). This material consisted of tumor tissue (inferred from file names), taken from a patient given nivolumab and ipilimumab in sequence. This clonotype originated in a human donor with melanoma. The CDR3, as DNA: TGTGCCACCAGCAGAGTGGGCGGGGGCGGCGAAAAACTGTTTTTT. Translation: CATSRVGGGGEKLFF.